These T cell receptor beta chains were read from a single sample in a study of T cells in Graves' hyperthyroidism and ophthalmopathy. Each CDR3 protein gets one entry after TCRdb re-called the multiplex PCR reads with MiXCR. Of about 570,000 distinct CDR3 sequences listed, 40% to 55% are singletons. Source material: peripheral blood or thyroid tissue (not recorded which). Every receptor here comes from an adult woman with Graves' disease, either hyperthyroidism or ophthalmopathy (not recorded which). CDR3s include the opening cysteine and the closing phenylalanine or tryptophan. The order of the fields is J gene, V gene, D gene, clone size, CDR3 protein, CDR3 DNA. The D gene is left open where the match is weak. Size is stated for part of the rows, as once, few or many counts, or as a class when the clone is expanded.

TRBJ2-5 TRBV10-3 NA NA CAISSLSWVKETQYF TGTGCCATCAGCAGCTTGTCCTGGGTGAAGGAGACCCAGTACTTC
TRBJ2-1 TRBV6-1 NA many CACGNEQFF TGTGCCTGCGGGAATGAGCAGTTCTTC
TRBJ2-7 TRBV5-1 NA many CASSLVLANIPYEQYF TGCGCCAGCAGCTTGGTTTTAGCAAATATTCCCTACGAGCAGTACTTC
TRBJ2-7 TRBV12-3/TRBV12-4 TRBD1 many CASSSPGTGYDQQYF TGTGCCAGCAGTTCCCCCGGGACAGGGTATGACCAGCAGTACTTC
TRBJ1-1 TRBV11-2 NA NA CASSSIGLANTEAFF TGTGCCAGCAGCTCCATAGGGTTGGCGAACACTGAAGCTTTCTTT
TRBJ1-5 TRBV19 NA NA CASSIERNSNQPQHF TGTGCCAGTAGTATAGAACGGAATAGCAATCAGCCCCAGCATTTT
TRBJ1-1 TRBV27 NA many CASTAGGGAFF TGTGCCAGCACTGCAGGAGGGGGAGCTTTCTTT
TRBJ2-7 TRBV28 TRBD1 few CASSFTQGARMQYF TGTGCCAGCAGTTTCACACAGGGGGCGCGTATGCAGTACTTC
TRBJ2-7 TRBV7-8 TRBD2 few CASSSGTSGRTYEQYF TGTGCCAGCAGTTCCGGGACTAGCGGGAGGACCTACGAGCAGTACTTC
TRBJ1-3 TRBV7-9 NA many CASSLDATKVSGNTIYF TGTGCCAGCAGCTTAGATGCGACAAAAGTCTCTGGAAACACCATATATTTT
TRBJ2-2 TRBV10-3 NA many CAISQLEYTGELFF TGTGCCATCAGTCAACTAGAATACACCGGGGAGCTGTTTTTT
TRBJ2-2 TRBV24-1 NA few CATSDLRVNTGELFF TGTGCCACCAGTGATTTGCGGGTTAACACCGGGGAGCTGTTTTTT
TRBJ1-5 TRBV7-9 TRBD1 NA CASSVGTGNFNQPQHF TGTGCCAGCAGCGTCGGGACAGGGAATTTCAATCAGCCCCAGCATTTT
TRBJ1-1 TRBV10-3 NA many CAISDRGRAEAFF TGTGCCATCAGTGACAGGGGAAGGGCTGAAGCTTTCTTT
TRBJ1-2 TRBV30 NA few CAWSVTGTVYGYTF TGTGCCTGGAGCGTAACCGGGACGGTTTATGGCTACACCTTC
TRBJ2-2 TRBV5-1 NA many CASEGSNTGELFF TGCGCCAGCGAGGGGTCCAACACCGGGGAGCTGTTTTTT
TRBJ2-5 TRBV29-1 NA NA CSVPGRPSAETQYF TGCAGCGTTCCCGGACGGCCATCAGCAGAGACCCAGTACTTC
TRBJ1-6 TRBV2 TRBD1 many CASGEVGQVLNSPLHF TGTGCCAGCGGGGAGGTTGGACAGGTGCTTAATTCACCCCTCCACTTT
TRBJ2-7 TRBV7-9 NA few CASSLSYIGNYEQYF TGTGCCAGCAGCTTATCATATATTGGAAACTACGAGCAGTACTTC
TRBJ2-5 TRBV11-2 TRBD1 NA CASSFDRGNQETQYF TGTGCCAGCAGCTTTGACAGGGGAAACCAAGAGACCCAGTACTTC